The 14 T cell receptor beta chains below all came from one sample that was sequenced in a study of blood T cells in healthy people across ages. It was with a sample-barcoded 5' primer and a J-beta primer mix that a second PCR of roughly 7 to 12 cycles was run. TCRdb recomputed calls from the 5' RACE reads with MiXCR, one row per CDR3 protein. This sample has about 570,000 distinct CDR3 sequences, with approximately 27% found just once. The sequencing sample was made of blood. Every receptor here comes from a woman in her 70s in good health.

The CDR3 loop reads CSVEDLGRPHETQYF. The CDR3 nucleotides are TGCAGCGTTGAAGATCTGGGCAGACCCCATGAGACCCAGTACTTC. The genes are TRBV29-1 and TRBJ2-5, with D hard to call. CDR1 is SQVTM and CDR2 is ANQGSEA in the germline V gene. CDR3 size: 15 residues. V lost 0 bases, J lost 5 bases, and 16 bases lay in between.

The chain carries TRBV7-2 and TRBJ2-6, with D unclear. Germline CDR1 reads SGHTA; CDR2 reads FQGNSA. V was cut by 5 bases and J by 0 bases, with 14 bases left in between. CDR3 length equals 17 residues. The DNA of the CDR3 is TGTGCCAGCAGCCGGGCCATGCTGACCTCTGGGGCCAACGTCCTGACTTTC. As protein: CASSRAMLTSGANVLTF.

V usage is TRBV5-6 and J usage is TRBJ1-2, with 7 bases identical to TRBD1. V lost 3 bases and J lost 0; bases outside the gene matches: 2. The CDR3 is 14 residues long. CDR1 is SGHDT, CDR2 YYEEEE, per germline. DNA of the CDR3: TGTGCCAGCAGCTACGGGACAGCTAACTATGGCTACACCTTC. Translated, it gives CASSYGTANYGYTF.

V gene TRBV9 combines with J gene TRBJ2-3; D may be TRBD2 (6 bases). Trimming cost V 0 bases and J 1 base, with 12 bases left between them. The length of the CDR3 is 16 residues. CDR1 and CDR2 from the germline V gene are SGDLS and YYNGEE. This CDR3 is CASSVGVSGGTDTQYF. CDR3 nucleotide sequence: TGTGCCAGCAGCGTAGGGGTTTCGGGGGGCACAGATACGCAGTATTTT. Based on the CDR3 plus reference TRBV9 and TRBJ2-3, the full variable domain is DSGVTQTPKHLITATGQRVTLRCSPRSGDLSVYWYQQSLDQGLQFLIQYYNGEERAKGNILERFSAQQFPDLHSELNLSSLELGDSALYFCASSVGVSGGTDTQYFGPGTRLTVL.

The CDR3 coding sequence is TGTGCCAGCAGCGTAGGTGGCGGGGGGGCCGACAATGAGCAGTTCTTC. It translates to CASSVGGGGADNEQFF. The J gene is TRBJ2-1, the V gene TRBV9; 9 bases match TRBD2. V shed 0 bases and J 5 bases; nucleotides not matched to a gene: 6. Germline CDR1 SGDLS, CDR2 YYNGEE. The CDR3 loop spans 16 amino acids.

This clonotype has only a few counts. The chain employs TRBV6-2 or TRBV6-3 and TRBJ2-5; D may be TRBD1 or TRBD2 (5 bases each). This CDR3 region has 15 residues. Trimming removed 5 bases from V and 11 bases from J, with 24 bases in between. From germline, CDR1 is MNHEY and CDR2 SVGEGT. CDR3 in amino acids: CASSDPGLVVGEQYF. Here the CDR3 DNA reads TGTGCCAGCAGTGACCCCGGACTGGTGGTGGGGGAGCAGTACTTC.

There are many counts of this clonotype. The V gene is TRBV7-2, the J gene TRBJ2-5, with TRBD1 identical over 7 bases. This CDR3 has 13 residues. Germline assignment: CDR1 SGHTA and CDR2 FQGNSA. With V trimmed by 5 bases and J by 4 bases, 4 bases remained unmatched. CDR3 in DNA: TGTGCCAGCAGCCAAACAGGGGCAGAGACCCAGTACTTC. Translating gives CASSQTGAETQYF. The variable domain in full, with the rest retrieved from reference TRBV7-2 and TRBJ2-5, is GAGVSQSPSNKVTEKGKDVELRCDPISGHTALYWYRQSLGQGLEFLIYFQGNSAPDKSGLPSDRFSAERTGGSVSTLTIQRTQQEDSAVYLCASSQTGAETQYFGPGTRLLVL.

As to this clonotype: Lacking the conserved final phenylalanine or tryptophan, this CDR3 likely reflects a read error. This rearrangement joins TRBV6-5 to TRBJ2-5; 11 bases are shared with TRBD2. The CDR3 contains 14 residues. Trimming took 6 bases from V and 5 from J; bases not matched to a gene: 5. The V gene's germline CDR1 is MNHEY and CDR2 SVGAGI. CDR3 DNA: TGTGCCAGCAGCCTAGCGGGGGGCTCGGAGACCCAGTACTTA. Protein product: CASSLAGGSETQYL.

The rearrangement joins TRBV20-1 to TRBJ2-1; 8 bases are a match to TRBD1. V lost 4 bases and J lost 3; bases outside the gene matches: 5. Germline V gene data show CDR1 as DFQATT and CDR2 as SNEGSKA (reference sequence). This CDR3 region has 14 residues. DNA of the CDR3: TGCAGTGCTACGGACAGGGATAACTACAATGAGCAGTTCTTC. This encodes CSATDRDNYNEQFF.

The chain joins TRBV7-9 to TRBJ2-1; 8 bases match TRBD2. After removal of 4 bases from V and 7 bases from J, the junction contained 9 bases not matched to a gene. Germline V CDR1 and CDR2: SEHNR, FQNEAQ (reference sequence). This CDR3 has 15 amino acids. The CDR3 region has the DNA TGTGCCAGCAGCTCCAGCGGGGGAAGGGGGAATGAGCAGTTCTTC. It codes for CASSSSGGRGNEQFF.

This clonotype was recorded a few times. The V gene is TRBV5-1, the J gene TRBJ2-3, with a weak D call TRBD2 (7 bases). Trimming took 1 base from V and 2 from J, leaving 14 bases between them. CDR1 SGHRS and CDR2 YFSETQ come from the germline V gene. There are 16 residues in the CDR3. The CDR3 spells CASSLYGGATTDTQYF. The CDR3 DNA reads as TGCGCCAGCAGCTTGTATGGGGGGGCAACCACAGATACGCAGTATTTT. The whole variable domain, filled in from reference TRBV5-1 and TRBJ2-3, reads KAGVTQTPRYLIKTRGQQVTLSCSPISGHRSVSWYQQTPGQGLQFLFEYFSETQRNKGNFPGRFSGRQFSNSRSEMNVSTLELGDSALYLCASSLYGGATTDTQYFGPGTRLTVL.

This clonotype was seen a handful of times. The V gene is TRBV9, the J gene TRBJ2-7; the match to TRBD2 covers 10 bases. The ends lost 0 bases at V and 4 bases at J; junction bases unmatched: 7. The CDR3 has 16 amino acids. Germline V lookup: CDR1 SGDLS, CDR2 YYNGEE. This CDR3 reads CASSVGGLAKPYEQYF. The CDR3 nucleotides are TGTGCCAGCAGCGTAGGGGGACTAGCGAAACCTTACGAGCAGTACTTC.

The V and J genes are TRBV6-2 or TRBV6-3 and TRBJ1-5; 10 positions agree with TRBD1. Looked up from germline, CDR1 is MNHEY and CDR2 is SVGEGT. CDR3 size: 14 residues. The ends lost 7 bases at V and 7 bases at J; junction bases unmatched: 7. The CDR3 DNA is TGTGCCAGCACAAAGACAGGGGGCGGACAGCCCCAGCATTTT. Translating it yields CASTKTGGGQPQHF.

In this sample, this clonotype turned up a few times. The rearrangement uses TRBV5-1 and TRBJ1-2; D is perhaps TRBD1 (6 bases). Trimming stripped 4 bases from V and 4 bases from J, with 17 bases between. This CDR3 is 15 amino acids long. Germline assignment: CDR1 SGHRS and CDR2 YFSETQ. The CDR3 bases are TGCGCCAGCAGCCCCACCAAGGGGGAGTCCTATGGCTACACCTTC. Translated, it gives CASSPTKGESYGYTF.